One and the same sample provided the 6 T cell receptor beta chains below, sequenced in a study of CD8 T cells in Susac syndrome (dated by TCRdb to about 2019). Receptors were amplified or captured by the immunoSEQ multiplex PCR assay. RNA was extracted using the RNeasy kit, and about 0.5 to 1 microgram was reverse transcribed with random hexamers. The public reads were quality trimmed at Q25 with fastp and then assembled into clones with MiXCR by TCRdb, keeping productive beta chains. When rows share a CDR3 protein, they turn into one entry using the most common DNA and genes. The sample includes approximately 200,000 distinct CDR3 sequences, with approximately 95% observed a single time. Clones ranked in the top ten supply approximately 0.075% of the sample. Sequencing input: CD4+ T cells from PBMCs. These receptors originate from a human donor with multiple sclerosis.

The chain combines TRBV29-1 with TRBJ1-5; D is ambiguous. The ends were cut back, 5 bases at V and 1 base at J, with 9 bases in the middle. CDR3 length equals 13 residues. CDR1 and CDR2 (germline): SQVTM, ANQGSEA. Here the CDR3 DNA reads TGCAGCGTTCGAACGGAGAGCAATCAGCCCCAGCATTTT. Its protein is CSVRTESNQPQHF.

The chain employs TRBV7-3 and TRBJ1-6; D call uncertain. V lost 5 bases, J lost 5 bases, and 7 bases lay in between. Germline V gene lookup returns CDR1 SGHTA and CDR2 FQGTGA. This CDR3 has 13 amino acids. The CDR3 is CASSGGDNSPLHF. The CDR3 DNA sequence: TGTGCCAGCAGCGGTGGAGATAATTCACCCCTCCACTTT.

CDR3 amino acids: CSALALWAGETQYF. In DNA form, the CDR3 reads TGCAGTGCTTTGGCGTTGTGGGCGGGGGAGACCCAGTACTTC. The J gene is TRBJ2-5, the V gene TRBV20-1, with D possibly being TRBD2 (6 bases). V lost 5 bases to trimming and J lost 5 bases, with 18 bases between them. Germline assignment: CDR1 DFQATT and CDR2 SNEGSKA (reference sequence). The CDR3 is 14 residues long.

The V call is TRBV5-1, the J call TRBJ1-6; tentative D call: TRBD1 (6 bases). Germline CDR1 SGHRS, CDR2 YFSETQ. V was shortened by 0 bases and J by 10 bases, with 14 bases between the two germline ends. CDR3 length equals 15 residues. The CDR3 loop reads CASSLGGGAESPLHF. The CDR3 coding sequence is TGCGCCAGCAGCTTGGGTGGGGGCGCCGAATCACCCCTCCACTTT.

CDR3 coding DNA: TGTGCCAGTAACCGAGCGGGGGGGTCCTACAATGAGCAGTTCTTC. Protein: CASNRAGGSYNEQFF. The chain uses TRBV19 and TRBJ2-1, with TRBD2 matching 10 bases. Germline CDR1 is LNHDA and CDR2 is SQIVND (reference sequence). This CDR3 spans 15 amino acids. V gave up 7 bases and J gave up 1 base; unmatched junction bases: 4.

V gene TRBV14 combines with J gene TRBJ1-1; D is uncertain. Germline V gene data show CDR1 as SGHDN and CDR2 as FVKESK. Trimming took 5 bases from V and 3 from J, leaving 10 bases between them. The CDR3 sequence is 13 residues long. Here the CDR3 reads CASSTLPDTEAFF. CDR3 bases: TGTGCCAGCAGCACTCTACCCGACACTGAAGCTTTCTTT.